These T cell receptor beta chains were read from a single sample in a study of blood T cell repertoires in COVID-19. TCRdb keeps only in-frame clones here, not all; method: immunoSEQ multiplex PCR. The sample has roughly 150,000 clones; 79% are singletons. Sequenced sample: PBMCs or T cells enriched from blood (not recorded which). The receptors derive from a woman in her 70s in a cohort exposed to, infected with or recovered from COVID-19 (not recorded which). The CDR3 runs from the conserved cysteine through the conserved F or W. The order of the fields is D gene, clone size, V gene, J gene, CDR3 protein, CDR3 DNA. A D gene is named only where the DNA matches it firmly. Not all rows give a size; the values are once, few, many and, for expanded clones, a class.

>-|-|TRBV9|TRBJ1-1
CASSVERENTEAFF
TGTGCCAGCAGCGTAGAGAGGGAGAACACTGAAGCTTTCTTT
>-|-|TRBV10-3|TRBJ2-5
CAIRTRDSETQYF
TGTGCCATCAGGACCCGGGACTCAGAGACCCAGTACTTC
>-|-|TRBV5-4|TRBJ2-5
CASSLLNQETQYF
TGTGCCAGCAGCTTGTTAAACCAAGAGACCCAGTACTTC
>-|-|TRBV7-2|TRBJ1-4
CASSLMVRIGIATNEKLFF
TGTGCCAGCAGCTTAATGGTACGGATCGGGATCGCAACTAATGAAAAACTGTTTTTT
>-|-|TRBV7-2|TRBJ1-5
CASSQGLHQPQHF
TGTGCCAGCAGCCAGGGCTTGCATCAGCCCCAGCATTTT
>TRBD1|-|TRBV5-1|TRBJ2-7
CASSLDRGYEQYF
TGCGCCAGCAGCTTGGACAGGGGCTACGAGCAGTACTTC
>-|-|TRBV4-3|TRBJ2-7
CASSQDRQGYYEQYF
TGCGCCAGCAGCCAAGATCGCCAGGGCTACTACGAGCAGTACTTC
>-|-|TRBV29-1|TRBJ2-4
CSVQDSGKNIQYF
TGCAGCGTTCAAGACTCAGGCAAAAACATTCAGTACTTC
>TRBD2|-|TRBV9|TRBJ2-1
CASSVVGSGIYNEQFF
TGTGCCAGCAGCGTAGTCGGTAGCGGGATCTACAATGAGCAGTTCTTC
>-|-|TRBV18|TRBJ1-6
CASSLQDRNSPLHF
TGTGCCAGCTCACTTCAGGACAGAAATTCACCCCTCCACTTT
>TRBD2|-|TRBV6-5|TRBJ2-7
CASRLLAGVNYEQYF
TGTGCCAGTAGATTACTAGCGGGAGTTAACTACGAGCAGTACTTC
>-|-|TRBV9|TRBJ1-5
CASSVGGGANQPQHF
TGTGCCAGCAGCGTAGGTGGAGGGGCTAATCAGCCCCAGCATTTT
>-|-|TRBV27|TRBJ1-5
CASSPQASNQPQHF
TGTGCCAGCAGTCCTCAGGCTAGCAATCAGCCCCAGCATTTT
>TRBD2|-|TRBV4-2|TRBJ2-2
CASSSRTSGSNTGELFF
TGTGCCAGCAGCTCCCGGACTAGCGGGTCGAACACCGGGGAGCTGTTTTTT
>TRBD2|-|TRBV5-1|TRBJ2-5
CASSLEALAGSETQYF
TGCGCCAGCAGCTTGGAGGCACTAGCGGGATCCGAGACCCAGTACTTC
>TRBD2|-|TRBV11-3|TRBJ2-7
CASSSSGSREQYF
TGTGCCAGCAGCTCTAGCGGGAGTCGCGAGCAGTACTTC
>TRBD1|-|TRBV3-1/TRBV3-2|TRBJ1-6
CASSQVLSDRVNSPLHF
TGTGCCAGCAGCCAAGTACTATCGGACAGGGTTAATTCACCCCTCCACTTT
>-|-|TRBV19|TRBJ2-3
CASSIGRTSTDTQYF
TGTGCCAGTAGTATAGGTCGCACTAGCACAGATACGCAGTATTTT
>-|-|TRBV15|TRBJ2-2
CATSNQDLNTGELFF
TGTGCCACCAGCAACCAGGATCTAAACACCGGGGAGCTGTTTTTT
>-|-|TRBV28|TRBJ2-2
CASSFGGQSTGELFF
TGTGCCAGCAGTTTTGGCGGACAGTCCACCGGGGAGCTGTTTTTT
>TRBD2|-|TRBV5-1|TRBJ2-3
CASSFREAGDTQYF
TGCGCCAGCAGCTTCCGGGAGGCAGGAGATACGCAGTATTTT
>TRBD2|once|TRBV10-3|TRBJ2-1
CAISGPITLLAGGFNEQFF
TGTGCCATCAGTGGCCCTATCACTCTTCTAGCGGGAGGGTTCAATGAGCAGTTCTTC
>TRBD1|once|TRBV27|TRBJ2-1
CASSPGDRALLFF
TGTGCCAGCAGTCCGGGGGACAGGGCTCTTCTGTTCTTC
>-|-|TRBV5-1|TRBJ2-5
CASSPPGEYQETQYF
TGCGCCAGCAGCCCCCCCGGGGAATACCAAGAGACCCAGTACTTC
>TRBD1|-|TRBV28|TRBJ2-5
CASSSAAGQGVETQYF
TGTGCCAGCAGTTCAGCCGCGGGACAGGGGGTTGAGACCCAGTACTTC
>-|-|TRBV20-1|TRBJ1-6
CSASSLPLHF
TGCAGTGCTAGTTCTTTGCCCCTCCACTTT
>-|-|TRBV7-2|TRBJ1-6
CASSLGDYRSLHF
TGTGCCAGCAGCCTCGGCGACTATAGATCCCTCCACTTT
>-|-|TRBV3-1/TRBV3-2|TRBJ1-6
CASSQVATPTHF
TGTGCCAGCAGCCAAGTGGCGACACCCACCCACTTT
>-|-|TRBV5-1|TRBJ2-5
CASSLIGEGQETQYF
TGCGCCAGCAGCTTGATCGGGGAAGGACAAGAGACCCAGTACTTC
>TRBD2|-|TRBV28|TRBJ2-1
CASSSRTSWGVYNEQFF
TGTGCCAGCAGTTCCAGGACTAGTTGGGGTGTGTACAATGAGCAGTTCTTC